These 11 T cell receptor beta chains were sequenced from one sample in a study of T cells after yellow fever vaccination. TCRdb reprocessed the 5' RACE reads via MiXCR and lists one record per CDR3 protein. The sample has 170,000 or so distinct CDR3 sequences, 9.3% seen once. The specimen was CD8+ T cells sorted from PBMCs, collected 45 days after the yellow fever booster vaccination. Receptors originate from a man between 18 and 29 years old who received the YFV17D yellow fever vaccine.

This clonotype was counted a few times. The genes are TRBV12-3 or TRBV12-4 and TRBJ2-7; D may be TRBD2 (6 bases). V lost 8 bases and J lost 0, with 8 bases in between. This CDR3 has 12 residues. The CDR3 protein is CASGRDSYEQYF. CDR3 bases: TGTGCCAGCGGGCGGGACTCCTACGAGCAGTACTTC.

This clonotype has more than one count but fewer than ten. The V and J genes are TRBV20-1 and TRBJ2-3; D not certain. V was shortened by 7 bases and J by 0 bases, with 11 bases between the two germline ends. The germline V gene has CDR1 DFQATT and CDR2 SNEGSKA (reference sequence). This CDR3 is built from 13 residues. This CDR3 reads CSGGVTSTDTQYF. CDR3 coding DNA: TGCAGTGGTGGAGTCACTAGCACAGATACGCAGTATTTT.

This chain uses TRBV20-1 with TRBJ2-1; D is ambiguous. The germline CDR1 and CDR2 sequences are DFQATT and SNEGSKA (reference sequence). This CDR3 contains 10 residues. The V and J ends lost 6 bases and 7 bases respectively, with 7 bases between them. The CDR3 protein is CSATQNEQFF. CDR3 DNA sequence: TGCAGTGCAACACAGAATGAGCAGTTCTTC.

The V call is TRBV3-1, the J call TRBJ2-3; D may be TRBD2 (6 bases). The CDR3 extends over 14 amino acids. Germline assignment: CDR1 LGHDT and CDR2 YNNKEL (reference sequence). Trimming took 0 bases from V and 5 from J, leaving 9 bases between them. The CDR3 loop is CASSQENGGDTQYF. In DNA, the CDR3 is TGTGCCAGCAGCCAAGAGAACGGGGGAGATACGCAGTATTTT.

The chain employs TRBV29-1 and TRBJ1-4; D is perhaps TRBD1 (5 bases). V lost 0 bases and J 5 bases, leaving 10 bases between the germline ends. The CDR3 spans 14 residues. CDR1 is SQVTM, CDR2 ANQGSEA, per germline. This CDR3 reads CSVEDRDGNEKLFF. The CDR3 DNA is TGCAGCGTTGAAGATCGGGACGGAAATGAAAAACTGTTTTTT.

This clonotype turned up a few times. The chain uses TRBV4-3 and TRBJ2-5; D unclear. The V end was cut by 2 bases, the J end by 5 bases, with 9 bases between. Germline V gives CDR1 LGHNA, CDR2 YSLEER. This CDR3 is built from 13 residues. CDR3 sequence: CASSQYYSETQYF. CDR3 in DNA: TGCGCCAGCAGCCAATATTATTCCGAGACCCAGTACTTC.

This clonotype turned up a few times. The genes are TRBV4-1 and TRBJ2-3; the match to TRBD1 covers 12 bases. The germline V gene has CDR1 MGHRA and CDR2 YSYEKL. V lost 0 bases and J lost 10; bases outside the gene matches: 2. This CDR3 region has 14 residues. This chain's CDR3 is CASSQEGTGGAQYF. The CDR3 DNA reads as TGCGCCAGCAGCCAAGAGGGGACAGGGGGCGCGCAGTATTTT.

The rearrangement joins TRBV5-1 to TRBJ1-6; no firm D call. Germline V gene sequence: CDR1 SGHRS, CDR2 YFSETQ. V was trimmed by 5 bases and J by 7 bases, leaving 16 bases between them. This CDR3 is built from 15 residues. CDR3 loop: CASRPEAGGNSPLHF. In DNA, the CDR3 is TGCGCCAGCAGGCCCGAAGCCGGCGGGAATTCACCCCTCCACTTT.

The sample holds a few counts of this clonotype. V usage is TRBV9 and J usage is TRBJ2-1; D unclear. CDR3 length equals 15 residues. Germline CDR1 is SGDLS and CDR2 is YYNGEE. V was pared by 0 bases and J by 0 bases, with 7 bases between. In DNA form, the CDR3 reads TGTGCCAGCAGCGTAGTAAGTGCCTCCTACAATGAGCAGTTCTTC. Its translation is CASSVVSASYNEQFF.

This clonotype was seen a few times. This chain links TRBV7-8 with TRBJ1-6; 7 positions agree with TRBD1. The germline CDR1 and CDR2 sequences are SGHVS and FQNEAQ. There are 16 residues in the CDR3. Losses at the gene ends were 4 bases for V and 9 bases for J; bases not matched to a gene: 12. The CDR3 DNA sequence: TGTGCCAGCAGCTCTACGAAGGGGGCTGGGAGTTCACCCCTCCACTTT. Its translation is CASSSTKGAGSSPLHF.

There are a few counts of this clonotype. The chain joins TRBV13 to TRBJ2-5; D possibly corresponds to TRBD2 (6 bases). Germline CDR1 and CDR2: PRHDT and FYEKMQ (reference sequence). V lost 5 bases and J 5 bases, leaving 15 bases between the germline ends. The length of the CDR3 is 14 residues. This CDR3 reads CASSLSSGEETQYF. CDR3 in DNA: TGTGCCAGCAGCCTCTCGTCGGGGGAGGAGACCCAGTACTTC.